The 20 T cell receptor beta chains presented below share a single source sample, sequenced in a study of neurological immune-mediated disorders. MiXCR, applied by TCRdb to the 5' RACE reads, yields one record per CDR3 protein. The sample contains approximately 66,000 distinct CDR3 sequences, nearly 3.5% of which appear only once. Sequencing was carried out using PBMCs. These receptors all come from a middle-aged man with multiple sclerosis.

This clonotype was recorded many times. The V call is TRBV20-1, the J call TRBJ1-4; maybe TRBD1 (5 bases). There are 12 residues in the CDR3. Germline CDR1 reads DFQATT; CDR2 reads SNEGSKA (reference sequence). V lost 3 bases and J lost 6, with 8 bases in between. CDR3 amino acids: CSASPGHEKLFF. As DNA, the CDR3 is TGCAGTGCTAGTCCAGGGCATGAAAAACTGTTTTTT.

There are many counts of this clonotype. J is TRBJ2-2 and V is TRBV29-1, with D perhaps TRBD1 or TRBD2 (6 bases each). The CDR3 runs to 11 residues. V was cut by 7 bases and J by 6 bases, with 9 bases left in between. Germline CDR1 is SQVTM and CDR2 is ANQGSEA. The CDR3 protein is CSARGAGELFF. In nucleotides, the CDR3 is TGCAGCGCTAGGGGGGCCGGGGAGCTGTTTTTT.

This clonotype was recorded a few times. The V call is TRBV6-5, the J call TRBJ1-1; 8 positions match TRBD1. The CDR3 runs 13 residues. V dropped 6 bases and J dropped 11; count of bases not matched to a gene: 11. Germline V lookup: CDR1 MNHEY, CDR2 SVGAGI. The chain's CDR3 is CASRLTGALFAFF. As DNA, the CDR3 is TGTGCCAGCAGGCTGACAGGGGCACTGTTCGCTTTCTTT.

In this sample, this clonotype turned up many times. The chain links TRBV5-1 to TRBJ2-3; 9 bases agree with TRBD1. V was clipped by 7 bases and J by 2 bases; unmatched bases: 8. Germline V gene sequence: CDR1 SGHRS, CDR2 YFSETQ. There are 15 residues in the CDR3. This CDR3 reads CASGPGQGDTDTQYF. The DNA of the CDR3 is TGCGCCAGCGGACCGGGACAGGGAGACACAGATACGCAGTATTTT.

In this sample, this clonotype turned up many times. CDR3 sequence reads: CSVGLGATEAFF. The CDR3 DNA follows: TGCAGCGTCGGACTGGGAGCCACTGAAGCTTTCTTT. The chain carries TRBV29-1 and TRBJ1-1, with unresolved D. This CDR3 is 12 amino acids long. The germline V gene has CDR1 SQVTM and CDR2 ANQGSEA. The V end was cut by 6 bases, the J end by 4 bases, with 12 bases between.

This clonotype appeared many times. V is TRBV20-1 and J is TRBJ1-4; 7 bases map to TRBD1. Germline V lookup: CDR1 DFQATT, CDR2 SNEGSKA (reference sequence). This CDR3 contains 12 residues. Unmatched junction bases numbered 6, after V lost 3 bases and J lost 11 bases. The CDR3 nucleotides are TGCAGTGCTAGTATTAGGGGGCTGAAACTGTTTTTT. Translation: CSASIRGLKLFF.

On this clonotype: A much more abundant neighbour one base away suggests this may be a read error. The chain employs TRBV27 and TRBJ2-5; 9 bases fit TRBD1. The CDR3 loop spans 13 amino acids. From germline, CDR1 is MNHEY and CDR2 SMNVEV (reference sequence). V lost 4 bases, J lost 4 bases, and 1 base stayed unmatched. The CDR3 nucleotides are TGTGCCAGCAGTTGGGGACAGGGAGAGACCCAGTACTTC. Its translation is CASSWGQGETQYF.

This clonotype was picked up many times. The V gene is TRBV4-1, the J gene TRBJ2-4; no firm D call. The CDR3 totals 15 residues. Germline CDR1 reads MGHRA; CDR2 reads YSYEKL. The V and J ends lost 2 bases and 0 bases respectively, with 8 bases between them. The CDR3 loop is CASSQSVLAKNIQYF. DNA of the CDR3: TGCGCCAGCAGCCAATCAGTCTTAGCCAAAAACATTCAGTACTTC.

This clonotype was recorded many times. The gene calls are TRBV3-1 and TRBJ2-1, with 7 bases lining up with TRBD2. CDR1 LGHDT and CDR2 YNNKEL come from the germline V gene (reference sequence). The CDR3 extends over 17 amino acids. Trimming at V came to 4 bases and at J to 4 bases, leaving 13 bases not matched to a gene. The CDR3 DNA reads as TGTGCCAGCAGCCGACTAGCATCAAGGATGGGTTACAATGAGCAGTTCTTC. Its translation is CASSRLASRMGYNEQFF.

This clonotype was counted ten times or more. The chain carries TRBV2 and TRBJ1-2, with 8 nucleotides matching TRBD1. Germline loops: CDR1 SNHLY, CDR2 FYNNEI. V lost 8 bases, J lost 6 bases, and 2 bases stayed unmatched. The CDR3 has 11 amino acids. In DNA, the CDR3 is TGTGCCAGCGGACAGGGTGATGGCTACACCTTC. Its protein is CASGQGDGYTF.

This clonotype has at least ten counts. The genes are TRBV4-1 and TRBJ2-3, with 8 nucleotides matching TRBD1. CDR1 and CDR2 from the germline V gene are MGHRA and YSYEKL. Trimming at V came to 0 bases and at J to 5 bases, leaving 7 bases not matched to a gene. This CDR3 comprises 16 residues. The CDR3, as DNA: TGCGCCAGCAGCCAAGATTTGCAGGGGGCTAAAGATACGCAGTATTTT. Amino acids: CASSQDLQGAKDTQYF.

This clonotype showed up many times. The chain recombines TRBV5-6 with TRBJ2-7; D might be TRBD2 (7 bases). Trimming took 4 bases from V and 6 from J, leaving 20 bases between them. The CDR3 contains 15 residues. Germline CDR1 and CDR2: SGHDT and YYEEEE. CDR3 region: CASSEGGARGIEQYF. The CDR3 DNA reads TGTGCCAGCAGCGAGGGGGGGGCAAGGGGGATCGAGCAGTACTTC.

This clonotype occurred many times. This chain connects TRBV20-1 to TRBJ2-5, with TRBD2 as a possible D gene (5 bases). Trimming took off 8 bases at V and 5 bases at J, with 12 bases between the two ends. This CDR3 is built from 11 residues. Looked up from germline, CDR1 is DFQATT and CDR2 is SNEGSKA (reference sequence). The CDR3 nucleotides read TGCAGTACCGGGGTTGGGGAGACCCAGTACTTC. Protein product: CSTGVGETQYF.

This clonotype was seen ten or more times. The rearrangement joins TRBV5-5 to TRBJ2-3, with unresolved D. Germline CDR1 SGHKS, CDR2 YYEKEE (reference sequence). The CDR3 is made up of 14 amino acids. Trimming removed 2 bases from V and 0 bases from J, with 7 bases in between. The CDR3 DNA sequence: TGTGCCAGCAGCTTACGGGCCAGCACAGATACGCAGTATTTT. Amino acid sequence: CASSLRASTDTQYF.

This clonotype was counted ten times or more. In DNA, the CDR3 is TGCGCCAGCAGCTACTTAGCGGGAGGGCCCACAGATACGCAGTATTTT. Its translation: CASSYLAGGPTDTQYF. The V call is TRBV5-1, the J call TRBJ2-3, with TRBD2 identical over 11 bases. CDR1 and CDR2 (germline): SGHRS, YFSETQ. Unmatched junction bases numbered 5, after V lost 3 bases and J lost 2 bases. The CDR3 is 16 amino acids.

CDR3 nucleotide sequence: TGCAGTGCTCCTGACAGGGCTGGGAGAATTCAGTACTTC. Translating gives CSAPDRAGRIQYF. This chain links TRBV20-1 with TRBJ2-4; 7 positions agree with TRBD1. Germline V gives CDR1 DFQATT, CDR2 SNEGSKA (reference sequence). The ends lost 5 bases at V and 10 bases at J; junction bases unmatched: 11. The CDR3 is 13 residues long.

This clonotype has at least ten counts. The chain combines TRBV6-1 with TRBJ1-5; 7 bases fit TRBD1. The junction had 9 bases not matched to a gene; V was cut back by 4 bases and J by 0 bases. The CDR3 sequence is 17 residues long. Germline V gene lookup returns CDR1 MNHNS and CDR2 SASEGT. This chain's CDR3 is CASSGDSRRFSNQPQHF. The CDR3 bases are TGTGCCAGCAGTGGGGACAGTCGGAGGTTTAGCAATCAGCCCCAGCATTTT.

This clonotype was picked up many times. This chain uses TRBV12-3 or TRBV12-4 with TRBJ2-5; a possible D gene is TRBD2 (6 bases). Between the trimmed V and J ends, which lost 7 bases and 1 base, there was a span of 10 bases. The CDR3 has 13 residues. Here the CDR3 reads CASTLTSQETQYF. In DNA form, the CDR3 reads TGTGCCAGCACCCTGACTAGCCAAGAGACCCAGTACTTC.

In regard to this clonotype: It may be a read error: a sequence one base away is much more abundant. The chain uses TRBV5-1 and TRBJ2-2; 8 bases line up with TRBD1. The germline V gene has CDR1 SGHRS and CDR2 YFSETQ. This CDR3 region has 14 residues. The CDR3 loop reads CASSPDRDTWELFF. CDR3 sequence (DNA): TGCGCCAGCAGCCCGGACAGGGACACCTGGGAGCTGTTTTTT.

This clonotype was seen repeatedly, ten times or more. This chain connects TRBV11-2 to TRBJ2-7; 11 bases are a match to TRBD2. The germline CDR1 and CDR2 sequences are SGHAT and FQNNGV. Trimming at V came to 5 bases and at J to 5 bases, leaving 5 bases not matched to a gene. The CDR3 sequence is 14 residues long. The CDR3 region is CASSLSGGANEQYF. CDR3 nucleotides: TGTGCCAGCAGCCTTAGCGGGGGGGCCAACGAGCAGTACTTC.